The 26 T cell receptor beta chains listed next were all sequenced from one sample in a study of T cell changes during pregnancy in multiple sclerosis. Measured with immunoSEQ multiplex PCR; TCRdb has only the in-frame clones, and not every one. The sample lists 100,000 or so clones, around 92% seen once, with around 1.8% in the top ten. This sample comprised peripheral blood, obtained after pregnancy. The receptors were sampled from a female donor with multiple sclerosis, enrolled in a pregnancy study.

The genes are TRBV2 and TRBJ1-1, with 9 bases aligning to TRBD1. This CDR3 has 13 residues. Germline V CDR1 and CDR2: SNHLY, FYNNEI. V lost 7 bases and J lost 1; bases outside the gene matches: 1. CDR3 loop: CASKGQGNTEAFF. The DNA for the CDR3 is TGTGCCAGCAAGGGACAGGGGAACACTGAAGCTTTCTTT.

V is TRBV2 and J is TRBJ2-5, with 9 bases identical to TRBD1. After removal of 4 bases from V and 4 bases from J, the junction contained 4 bases not matched to a gene. This CDR3 has 14 amino acids. CDR1 is SNHLY, CDR2 FYNNEI, per germline. This CDR3 is CASSGQGERETQYF. CDR3 sequence (DNA): TGTGCCAGCAGTGGACAGGGGGAGCGAGAGACCCAGTACTTC.

V gene TRBV29-1 combines with J gene TRBJ2-7; D is unresolved. Per the germline V gene, CDR1 is SQVTM and CDR2 is ANQGSEA. This CDR3 has 13 amino acids. The V gene lost 5 bases and the J gene lost 5 bases, with 16 bases spanning the gap. The CDR3, as DNA: TGCAGCGTTCTCTCTCTAGGCCGGGACGAGCAGTACTTC. Translating it yields CSVLSLGRDEQYF.

The V gene is TRBV5-6, the J gene TRBJ1-3; D call uncertain. The CDR3 is 16 residues long. Germline V gives CDR1 SGHDT, CDR2 YYEEEE. Trimming took 0 bases from V and 0 from J, leaving 10 bases between them. DNA of the CDR3: TGTGCCAGCAGCTTGGGAAGTTTTAGCTCTGGAAACACCATATATTTT. Protein sequence: CASSLGSFSSGNTIYF. Together with reference TRBV5-6 and TRBJ1-3, the CDR3 gives the full variable domain: DAGVTQSPTHLIKTRGQQVTLRCSPKSGHDTVSWYQQALGQGPQFIFQYYEEEERQRGNFPDRFSGHQFPNYSSELNVNALLLGDSALYLCASSLGSFSSGNTIYFGEGSWLTVV.

This chain links TRBV5-5 with TRBJ1-2; 10 bases align to TRBD1. Germline CDR1 and CDR2: SGHKS and YYEKEE (reference sequence). The CDR3 contains 16 residues. With V trimmed by 4 bases and J by 1 base, 7 bases remained unmatched. In nucleotides, the CDR3 is TGTGCCAGCAGCCCTGGGACAGGGGACCTTAACTATGGCTACACCTTC. Protein product: CASSPGTGDLNYGYTF.

The genes are TRBV28 and TRBJ1-6, with D unclear. V gave up 5 bases and J gave up 0 bases, with 11 bases separating them. Germline loops: CDR1 MDHEN, CDR2 SYDVKM. The CDR3 has 16 amino acids. The CDR3 region is CASSAHSSSYNSPLHF. DNA of the CDR3: TGTGCCAGCAGTGCCCACTCGAGCTCCTATAATTCACCCCTCCACTTT. Supplemented by reference TRBV28 and TRBJ1-6, the full variable domain reads DVKVTQSSRYLVKRTGEKVFLECVQDMDHENMFWYRQDPGLGLRLIYFSYDVKMKEKGDIPEGYSVSREKKERFSLILESASTNQTSMYLCASSAHSSSYNSPLHFGNGTRLTVT.

This clone was recorded only once. In DNA, the CDR3 is TGTGCCAGCAGCTTGCCCGGGAGGGACAATGAGCAGTTCTTC. Translating gives CASSLPGRDNEQFF. The V and J genes are TRBV5-4 and TRBJ2-1; 8 nucleotides agree with TRBD2. CDR1 is SGHNT and CDR2 is YYREEE in the germline V gene (reference sequence). The CDR3 spans 14 residues. V trimming: 1 base; J trimming: 5 bases; junction bases outside the gene matches: 2. The whole variable domain, remainder taken from reference TRBV5-4 and TRBJ2-1, is ETGVTQSPTHLIKTRGQQVTLRCSSQSGHNTVSWYQQALGQGPQFIFQYYREEENGRGNFPPRFSGLQFPNYSSELNVNALELDDSALYLCASSLPGRDNEQFFGPGTRLTVL.

This chain joins TRBV10-2 and TRBJ2-7; D call uncertain. Between the trimmed V and J ends, which lost 3 bases and 6 bases, there was a span of 3 bases. The CDR3 length is 10 residues. Germline CDR1 and CDR2: WSHSY and SAAADI. The CDR3 DNA is TGCGCCAGCAGTGATCTCGAGCAGTACTTC. The encoded protein is CASSDLEQYF.

The chain carries TRBV4-1 and TRBJ2-5, with D uncertain. Germline lookup yields CDR1 MGHRA and CDR2 YSYEKL. Deletions cut 1 base from V and 3 bases from J, with 12 bases between. The length of the CDR3 is 15 residues. The DNA for the CDR3 is TGCGCCAGCAGCCAAGCCCCGGTCCCTAAAGAGACCCAGTACTTC. Protein: CASSQAPVPKETQYF.

In its sample, this clone was seen a few times. The gene calls are TRBV7-3 and TRBJ2-1, with a possible D match to TRBD2 (5 bases). V gave up 3 bases and J gave up 4 bases, with 13 bases separating them. This CDR3 contains 15 residues. Germline CDR1 is SGHTA and CDR2 is FQGTGA. In nucleotides, the CDR3 is TGTGCCAGCAGCTTTAATATCGGGGAGTACAATGAGCAGTTCTTC. Protein: CASSFNIGEYNEQFF.

This clone came up a few times. The gene calls are TRBV6-1 and TRBJ1-5, with TRBD1 as a possible D gene (5 bases). In germline, CDR1 is MNHNS, CDR2 SASEGT. This CDR3 has 16 residues. The V gene lost 2 bases and the J gene lost 2 bases, with 13 bases spanning the gap. CDR3 coding DNA: TGTGCCAGCAGTGAAACCAGGGTAACGGGCAATCAGCCCCAGCATTTT. Amino acid sequence: CASSETRVTGNQPQHF.

The chain is built from TRBV5-8 and TRBJ1-1; D is possibly TRBD1 (6 bases). There are 12 residues in the CDR3. CDR1 and CDR2 from the germline V gene are SGHTS and YDEGEE. The V end was cut by 4 bases, the J end by 6 bases, with 10 bases between. CDR3 nucleotide sequence: TGTGCCAGCAGCCACAGACAGGCTGAAGCTTTCTTT. Residues: CASSHRQAEAFF.

The J gene is TRBJ1-3, the V gene TRBV18; D perhaps matches TRBD1 (5 bases). In germline, CDR1 is KGHSH, CDR2 LQKENI. Trimming stripped 3 bases from V and 8 bases from J, with 14 bases between. The CDR3 totals 14 residues. For the CDR3, the DNA is TGTGCCAGCTCACCTTGGGACGGAGGGTACACCATATATTTT. As protein: CASSPWDGGYTIYF.

The chain is built from TRBV28 and TRBJ2-7, with a weak D call TRBD2 (6 bases). This CDR3 is built from 15 residues. Germline CDR1 and CDR2: MDHEN and SYDVKM. Trimming pared 5 bases from V and 6 bases from J, leaving 20 bases between. The CDR3 DNA sequence: TGTGCCAGCAGTCCGACACCCGGGGAGGTAAGCGAGCAGTACTTC. Translating gives CASSPTPGEVSEQYF.

J is TRBJ2-7 and V is TRBV11-2; 8 bases align to TRBD1. Germline assignment: CDR1 SGHAT and CDR2 FQNNGV. The junction had 12 bases not matched to a gene; V was cut back by 5 bases and J by 6 bases. The CDR3 covers 15 residues. The CDR3 DNA reads as TGTGCCAGCAGCCCTCAGGGGGCGAGTTCAGGCGAGCAGTACTTC. Amino acid sequence: CASSPQGASSGEQYF. The whole variable domain, filled in from reference TRBV11-2 and TRBJ2-7, reads EAGVAQSPRYKIIEKRQSVAFWCNPISGHATLYWYQQILGQGPKLLIQFQNNGVVDDSQLPKDRFSAERLKGVDSTLKIQPAKLEDSAVYLCASSPQGASSGEQYFGPGTRLTVT.

This chain links TRBV28 with TRBJ1-2; 8 bases align to TRBD1. The CDR3 has 16 residues. With V trimmed by 3 bases and J by 3 bases, 9 bases remained unmatched. CDR1 is MDHEN, CDR2 SYDVKM, per germline. This CDR3 reads CASSFRQGASYYGYTF. The CDR3 bases are TGTGCCAGCAGTTTTCGGCAGGGGGCCTCCTACTATGGCTACACCTTC.

This chain uses TRBV14 with TRBJ2-7; D is unresolved. Deletions cut 4 bases from V and 6 bases from J, with 13 bases between. Germline V lookup: CDR1 SGHDN, CDR2 FVKESK. The CDR3 has 13 amino acids. The CDR3 sequence: CASSPNIGAEQYF. The CDR3 nucleotides are TGTGCCAGCAGCCCTAATATCGGTGCCGAGCAGTACTTC. Based on the CDR3 plus reference TRBV14 and TRBJ2-7, the full variable domain is EAGVTQFPSHSVIEKGQTVTLRCDPISGHDNLYWYRRVMGKEIKFLLHFVKESKQDESGMPNNRFLAERTGGTYSTLKVQPAELEDSGVYFCASSPNIGAEQYFGPGTRLTVT.

This chain links TRBV27 with TRBJ1-2; D is perhaps TRBD1 (5 bases). The CDR3 contains 15 residues. V was pared by 6 bases and J by 8 bases, with 22 bases between. Germline V gene sequence: CDR1 MNHEY, CDR2 SMNVEV (reference sequence). The CDR3 loop is CASSSPGRGVRGYTF. The CDR3, as DNA: TGTGCCAGCAGCTCACCGGGACGGGGGGTAAGAGGCTACACCTTC.

The J gene is TRBJ2-2, the V gene TRBV6-1, with 9 bases aligning to TRBD1. This CDR3 region has 13 residues. V trimming: 8 bases; J trimming: 5 bases; junction bases outside the gene matches: 3. Germline CDR1 reads MNHNS; CDR2 reads SASEGT. CDR3 protein: CASPDRGTGELFF. The CDR3 DNA is TGTGCCAGCCCCGACAGGGGGACCGGGGAGCTGTTTTTT.

The gene calls are TRBV30 and TRBJ2-7, with D possibly TRBD1 on 5 matching bases. The germline V and J ends were trimmed by 0 bases and 4 bases, with 13 bases remaining between them. This CDR3 has 14 amino acids. Germline V gives CDR1 GTSNPN, CDR2 SVGIG (reference sequence). The CDR3 DNA sequence: TGTGCCTGGAGTGTAGGGGCCCACGCGTACGAGCAGTACTTC. Amino acid sequence: CAWSVGAHAYEQYF. Full variable domain (remainder filled in from reference TRBV30 and TRBJ2-7): SQTIHQWPATLVQPVGSPLSLECTVEGTSNPNLYWYRQAAGRGLQLLFYSVGIGQISSEVPQNLSASRPQDRQFILSSKKLLLSDSGFYLCAWSVGAHAYEQYFGPGTRLTVT.

The chain uses TRBV9 and TRBJ2-2, with D possibly being TRBD2 (6 bases). The CDR3 sequence is 15 residues long. V was trimmed by 4 bases and J by 5 bases, leaving 15 bases between them. Germline lookup yields CDR1 SGDLS and CDR2 YYNGEE. CDR3 residues: CASSPVGGSTGELFF. The CDR3 DNA reads TGTGCCAGCAGCCCCGTGGGGGGTAGTACCGGGGAGCTGTTTTTT.

The chain combines TRBV18 with TRBJ2-1; TRBD2 matches at 14 bases. The germline V gene encodes CDR1 KGHSH and CDR2 LQKENI. The CDR3 contains 17 residues. Trimming took 2 bases from V and 8 from J; bases not matched to a gene: 8. CDR3 DNA: TGTGCCAGCTCACCAAAGGGACTAGCGGGAGTTCTCGATGAGCAGTTCTTC. This codes for CASSPKGLAGVLDEQFF.

The chain links TRBV13 to TRBJ1-6; 9 positions match TRBD1. The CDR3 loop spans 16 amino acids. Germline trimming cut 5 bases from V and 7 bases from J; bases unmatched to any gene: 9. From germline, CDR1 is PRHDT and CDR2 FYEKMQ (reference sequence). The CDR3 DNA is TGTGCCAGCAGCCAAACTAGGGACAGGGCCAATTCACCCCTCCACTTT. It codes for CASSQTRDRANSPLHF.

The rearrangement links TRBV5-4 to TRBJ2-5; 9 bases map to TRBD1. The CDR3 covers 15 residues. V lost 4 bases and J lost 5; bases outside the gene matches: 9. In germline, CDR1 is SGHNT, CDR2 YYREEE (reference sequence). The CDR3 DNA reads as TGTGCCAGCAGCCCGACGACAGGGGGTGGGGAGACCCAGTACTTC. Protein: CASSPTTGGGETQYF.

The V and J genes are TRBV4-3 and TRBJ2-3, with D possibly TRBD2 on 6 matching bases. The V gene lost 4 bases and the J gene lost 2 bases, with 16 bases spanning the gap. In germline, CDR1 is LGHNA, CDR2 YSLEER. This CDR3 contains 16 residues. This CDR3 reads CASSRRGGGTTDTQYF. The CDR3 nucleotides are TGCGCCAGCAGCCGGCGGGGCGGAGGGACCACAGATACGCAGTATTTT.

The chain couples TRBV28 to TRBJ1-2, with 9 bases identical to TRBD1. Per the germline V gene, CDR1 is MDHEN and CDR2 is SYDVKM. Losses at the gene ends were 7 bases for V and 5 bases for J; bases not matched to a gene: 8. CDR3 length equals 14 residues. As DNA, the CDR3 is TGTGCCAGCAATTTGGACAGGGGAGATTATGGCTACACCTTC. The encoded protein is CASNLDRGDYGYTF.